A selection of T cell receptor beta chains follows, all from one sample in a study of blood T cells in healthy people across ages. TCRdb re-called the 5' RACE reads through MiXCR, storing one row per CDR3 protein. Of some 900,000 distinct CDR3 sequences in the sample, roughly 48% are singletons; the top ten hold roughly an eighth. Sequences were obtained from blood. These receptors all stem from a young man in good health. The CDR3 runs from the conserved cysteine through the conserved F or W. D genes are given only for firm matches. Rows give clone size only sometimes, using once, few, many, or a class for an expanded clone.

j_call: TRBJ2-1; clone_size: NA; d_call: TRBD2; v_call: TRBV30; cdr3_aa: CAWNALAASYNEQFF; cdr3_nt: TGTGCCTGGAACGCCCTAGCGGCCTCCTACAATGAGCAGTTCTTC
j_call: TRBJ2-2; clone_size: NA; d_call: NA; v_call: TRBV3-1; cdr3_aa: CASSQGDRDTGELFF; cdr3_nt: TGTGCCAGCAGCCAAGGAGACAGAGACACCGGGGAGCTGTTTTTT
j_call: TRBJ2-1; clone_size: NA; d_call: TRBD2; v_call: TRBV4-1; cdr3_aa: CASSQDSGRAPPYNEQFF; cdr3_nt: TGCGCCAGCAGCCAAGATAGCGGGAGGGCCCCGCCCTACAATGAGCAGTTCTTC
j_call: TRBJ2-3; clone_size: few; d_call: NA; v_call: TRBV7-8; cdr3_aa: CASSPTTVPTDTQYF; cdr3_nt: TGTGCCAGCAGCCCGACGACGGTTCCCACAGATACGCAGTATTTT
j_call: TRBJ2-5; clone_size: NA; d_call: TRBD2; v_call: TRBV12-3/TRBV12-4; cdr3_aa: CASSPGLAPQETQYF; cdr3_nt: TGTGCCAGCAGTCCGGGACTAGCACCCCAAGAGACCCAGTACTTC
j_call: TRBJ1-5; clone_size: NA; d_call: NA; v_call: TRBV20-1; cdr3_aa: CSASFGGAEARGQPQHF; cdr3_nt: TGCAGTGCTAGCTTCGGGGGGGCGGAGGCGCGGGGTCAGCCCCAGCATTTT
j_call: TRBJ1-2; clone_size: few; d_call: NA; v_call: TRBV29-1; cdr3_aa: CSADTGHFYGYTF; cdr3_nt: TGCAGCGCCGATACAGGGCATTTCTATGGCTACACCTTC
j_call: TRBJ1-2; clone_size: once; d_call: TRBD1; v_call: TRBV12-3/TRBV12-4; cdr3_aa: CASSFLSGGQTYGYTF; cdr3_nt: TGTGCCAGCAGTTTTTTATCAGGGGGGCAGACCTATGGCTACACCTTC
j_call: TRBJ2-7; clone_size: NA; d_call: TRBD1; v_call: TRBV28; cdr3_aa: CASKGSNRGYEQYF; cdr3_nt: TGTGCCAGCAAGGGTTCTAACAGGGGTTACGAGCAGTACTTC
j_call: TRBJ2-6; clone_size: NA; d_call: NA; v_call: TRBV29-1; cdr3_aa: CSVVDADSGANVLTF; cdr3_nt: TGCAGCGTTGTGGACGCAGACTCTGGGGCCAACGTCCTGACTTTC
j_call: TRBJ2-5; clone_size: NA; d_call: NA; v_call: TRBV28; cdr3_aa: CASRGPLQETQYF; cdr3_nt: TGTGCCAGCAGGGGACCGCTCCAAGAGACCCAGTACTTC
j_call: TRBJ2-5; clone_size: NA; d_call: NA; v_call: TRBV5-5; cdr3_aa: CASSSGTFLETQYF; cdr3_nt: TGTGCCAGCAGCTCCGGGACATTCCTAGAGACCCAGTACTTC